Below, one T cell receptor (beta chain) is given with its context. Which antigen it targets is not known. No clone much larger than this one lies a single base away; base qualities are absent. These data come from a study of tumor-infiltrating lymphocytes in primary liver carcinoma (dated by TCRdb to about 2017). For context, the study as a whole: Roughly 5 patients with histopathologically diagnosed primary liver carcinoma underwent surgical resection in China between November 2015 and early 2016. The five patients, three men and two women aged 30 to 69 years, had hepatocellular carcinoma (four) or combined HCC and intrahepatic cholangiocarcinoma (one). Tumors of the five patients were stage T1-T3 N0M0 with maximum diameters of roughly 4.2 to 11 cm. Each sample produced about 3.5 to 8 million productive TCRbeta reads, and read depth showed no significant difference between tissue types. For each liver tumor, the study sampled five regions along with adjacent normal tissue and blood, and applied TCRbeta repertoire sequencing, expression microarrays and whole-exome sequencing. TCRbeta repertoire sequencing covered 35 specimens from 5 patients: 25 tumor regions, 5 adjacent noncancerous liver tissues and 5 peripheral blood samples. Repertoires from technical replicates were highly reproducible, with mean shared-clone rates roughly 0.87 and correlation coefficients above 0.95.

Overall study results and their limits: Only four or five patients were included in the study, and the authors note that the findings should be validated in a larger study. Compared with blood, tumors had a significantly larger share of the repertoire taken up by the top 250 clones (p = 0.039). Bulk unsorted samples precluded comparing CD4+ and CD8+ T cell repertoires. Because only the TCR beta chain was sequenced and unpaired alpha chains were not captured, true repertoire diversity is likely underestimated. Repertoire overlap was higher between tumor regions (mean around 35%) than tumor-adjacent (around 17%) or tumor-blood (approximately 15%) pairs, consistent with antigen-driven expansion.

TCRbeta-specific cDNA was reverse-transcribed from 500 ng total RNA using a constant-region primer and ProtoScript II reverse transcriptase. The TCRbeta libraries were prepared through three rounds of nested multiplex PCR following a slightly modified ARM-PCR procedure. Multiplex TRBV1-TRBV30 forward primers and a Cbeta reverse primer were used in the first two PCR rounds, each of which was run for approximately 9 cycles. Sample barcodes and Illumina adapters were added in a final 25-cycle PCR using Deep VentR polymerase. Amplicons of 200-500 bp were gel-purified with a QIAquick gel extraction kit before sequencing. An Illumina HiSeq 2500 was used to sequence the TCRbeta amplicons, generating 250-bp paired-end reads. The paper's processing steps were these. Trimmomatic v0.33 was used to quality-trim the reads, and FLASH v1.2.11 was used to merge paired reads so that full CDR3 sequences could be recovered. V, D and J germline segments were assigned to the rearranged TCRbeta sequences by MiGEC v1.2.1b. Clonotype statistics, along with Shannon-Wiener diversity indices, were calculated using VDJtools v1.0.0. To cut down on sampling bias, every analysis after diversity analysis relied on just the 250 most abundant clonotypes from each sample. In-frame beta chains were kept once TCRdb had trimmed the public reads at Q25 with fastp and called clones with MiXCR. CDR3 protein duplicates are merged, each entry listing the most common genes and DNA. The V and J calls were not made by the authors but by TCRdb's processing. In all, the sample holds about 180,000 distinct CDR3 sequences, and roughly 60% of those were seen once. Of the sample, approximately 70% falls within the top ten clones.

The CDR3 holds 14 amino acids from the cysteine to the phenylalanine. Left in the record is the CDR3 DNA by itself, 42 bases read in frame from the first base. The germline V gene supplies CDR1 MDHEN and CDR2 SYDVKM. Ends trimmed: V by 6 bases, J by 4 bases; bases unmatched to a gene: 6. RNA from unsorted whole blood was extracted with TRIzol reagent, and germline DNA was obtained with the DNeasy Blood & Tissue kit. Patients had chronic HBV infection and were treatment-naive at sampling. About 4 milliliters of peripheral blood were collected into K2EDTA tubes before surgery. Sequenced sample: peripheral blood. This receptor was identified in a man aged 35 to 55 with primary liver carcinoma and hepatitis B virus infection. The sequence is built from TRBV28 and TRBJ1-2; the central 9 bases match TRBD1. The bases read TGTGCCAGCAGCTCAGGACAGGGGAGCTATGGCTACACCTTC. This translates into CASSSGQGSYGYTF.